What follows are 5 T cell receptor beta chains derived from one specimen sequenced in a study of long-term antiretroviral therapy in people with HIV. Run at survey level, the immunoSEQ assay was version v3.0. The table came from immunoSEQ multiplex PCR; TCRdb's copy has only in-frame clones and leaves some out. Of roughly 18,000 clones detected, around 81% appear once; the ten largest clones hold 14%. This material consisted of unsorted PBMCs, taken 2.9 years after starting antiretroviral therapy. These receptors all stem from a woman aged 25 to 45 with HIV.

The chain couples TRBV18 to TRBJ2-1; D remains ambiguous. This CDR3 is 16 amino acids long. Germline CDR1 is KGHSH and CDR2 is LQKENI. V lost 3 bases and J lost 2, with 14 bases in between. The DNA for the CDR3 is TGTGCCAGCTCACCCTTACCCATCAATACCTACAATGAGCAGTTCTTC. Translating gives CASSPLPINTYNEQFF.

The V gene is TRBV13, the J gene TRBJ2-1; D is tentatively TRBD1 or TRBD2 (5 bases each). Germline CDR1 PRHDT, CDR2 FYEKMQ (reference sequence). The CDR3 extends over 16 amino acids. Deletions cut 2 bases from V and 5 bases from J, with 16 bases between. The CDR3 sequence is CASSLSGQGVHNEQFF. CDR3 nucleotides: TGTGCCAGCAGCTTATCAGGGCAGGGAGTACACAATGAGCAGTTCTTC.

As concerns this clone: Different DNA sequences within this sample yield the same CDR3. This chain uses TRBV6-1 with TRBJ1-5; D uncertain. The germline gives CDR1 MNHNS, CDR2 SASEGT. This CDR3 region has 14 residues. The V end was cut by 0 bases, the J end by 1 base, with 4 bases between. Here the CDR3 reads CASSEAASNQPQHF. The DNA for the CDR3 is TGTGCCAGCAGTGAAGCTGCAAGCAATCAGCCCCAGCATTTT.

The chain is built from TRBV7-8 and TRBJ2-7; 9 positions match TRBD1. Germline assignment: CDR1 SGHVS and CDR2 FQNEAQ. This CDR3 spans 15 amino acids. The V and J ends lost 4 bases and 3 bases, in that order; junction bases with no gene match: 7. The CDR3 loop reads CASSSGGQGGYEQYV. In DNA, the CDR3 is TGTGCCAGCAGCTCTGGGGGACAGGGAGGCTACGAGCAGTACGTC.

This clone was recorded once. The chain combines TRBV6-5 with TRBJ2-2; 8 bases are shared with TRBD1. V trimming: 7 bases; J trimming: 4 bases; junction bases outside the gene matches: 8. Germline loops: CDR1 MNHEY, CDR2 SVGAGI. This CDR3 contains 15 residues. CDR3 DNA: TGTGCCAGCAACTACCGGACAGGGTTCACCGGGGAGCTGTTTTTT. Translation gives CASNYRTGFTGELFF.